Sequencing of this T cell receptor beta chain was carried out in a study of CD8+ T cells in alopecia areata listed by TCRdb under 2018. With regard to the full study: The treated patients took part in an open-label pilot trial in which moderate-to-severe alopecia areata was treated with oral tofacitinib at 5 to 10 mg twice daily. RNA was extracted with the PAXgene miRNA kit for fixed scalp, the miRNeasy kit for PBMCs, and the RNeasy kit for mouse skin. immunoSEQ multiplex PCR using 35 Vbeta forward primers and 13 Jbeta reverse primers was used to amplify TCRbeta CDR3 regions. Scalp clonality was compared among normal scalp (n=4), patchy alopecia areata scalp (n=8), and alopecia totalis/universalis scalp (n=8). In treated patients, disease severity was measured using the SALT score, which gives the percentage of scalp surface area affected. Tofacitinib was administered for 6 to 18 months, and 6 months of follow-up off drug were then conducted to assess delayed response and recurrence. To study T cell clonal expansion in alopecia areata, the researchers applied high-throughput TCRbeta sequencing to both the C3H/HeJ mouse model and human patients. Biopsies were taken from tofacitinib-treated patients at baseline and at 4 and 24 weeks of treatment, and a later scalp biopsy was taken in several of the tofacitinib-treated patients. On the human side, TCRbeta sequencing was run on scalp tissue and on sorted CD4+ and CD8+ peripheral blood T cells from healthy controls and from alopecia areata patients with either patchy or totalis/universalis disease. General findings and caveats noted by the study authors: Shared TCR sequences between patients were less evident than in mice, which may be partly attributable to HLA diversity in the patient population. Because the treated cohort was small and included a single nonresponder, larger studies are needed to assess links between baseline CD8+ expansion and response. Lesional scalp, especially in alopecia totalis/universalis, showed higher clonality and more expanded CD8+ clones than normal scalp, suggesting antigenic drive. Tofacitinib significantly lowered scalp clonality and the number of expanded CD8+ clones among the top 100 scalp clones. Unlike mouse skin, where gammadelta T cells dominate, normal human skin contains resident alphabeta T cells that get sequenced too, which complicates analysis of the scalp TCR repertoire. During tofacitinib treatment, many expanded lesional clones stuck around in both scalp and blood, and this persistence may partly explain why relapse happens after treatment is stopped.

The library came from the immunoSEQ multiplex PCR assay. RNA was extracted from all samples and reverse transcribed into cDNA as template for TCR sequencing. SuperScript III was used for first-strand cDNA synthesis, primed with a 2:1 mix of oligo-dT and random hexamers. A synthetic immune receptor repertoire was used to measure amplification bias, and any remaining bias was corrected computationally. Turning to the authors' computational methods: After raw reads were preprocessed to remove errors, the CDR3 was defined following IMGT conventions as running from the conserved cysteine to phenylalanine. Clonality was computed by normalizing Shannon entropy by log2 of the number of productive unique TCRs and subtracting the result from 1. Whether scalp clones were CD4 or CD8 was inferred by matching scalp TCRbeta sequences against CD4 and CD8 repertoires sorted from blood. TCRdb took over this immuneACCESS table, retaining in-frame rearrangements with V and J assigned. Such tables are incomplete; in checked studies, under half of the missing clones stem from an unresolved V gene, and the remainder is unexplained. That table supplies the V and J calls and clone size; D and trimming were determined from the DNA. The sample records some 120,000 clones, over 60% of which are singletons. 5.7% of the sample lies in the top ten.

What the time point label conveys for this sample: approximately 4 weeks on oral tofacitinib. What the treatment or condition label conveys for this sample: oral pan-JAK inhibitor, 5-10 mg twice daily. Lesional scalp punch biopsies and peripheral blood were obtained from alopecia areata patients. PBMCs were isolated by density centrifugation and stained for CD3, CD4 and CD8, after which CD4+ and CD8+ T cells were sorted on a FACSAria. Of note for this clone: Its antigen remains unidentified. The input lacks base qualities; no much larger clone sits a single base away.

The source is a human donor with alopecia areata. Sequenced material: CD4+ T cells sorted from blood, taken at week 4, from a patient treated with tofacitinib.

The nucleotide sequence is TGTGCCAGCAGCGCCGGGGCAGCCTCCTACGAGCAGTACTTC. The translation is CASSAGAASYEQYF. The sequence is built from TRBV5-6 and TRBJ2-7; the D gene could be TRBD1 or TRBD2, each one agreeing over 5 bases. The CDR3 runs 14 residues from the cysteine to the phenylalanine. The retained sequence is limited to the CDR3, 42 bases, with the frame set at the first base. V sheds 4 bases and J sheds 0 bases, leaving 11 bases between their ends. The germline V gene sets CDR1 to SGHDT and CDR2 to YYEEEE.